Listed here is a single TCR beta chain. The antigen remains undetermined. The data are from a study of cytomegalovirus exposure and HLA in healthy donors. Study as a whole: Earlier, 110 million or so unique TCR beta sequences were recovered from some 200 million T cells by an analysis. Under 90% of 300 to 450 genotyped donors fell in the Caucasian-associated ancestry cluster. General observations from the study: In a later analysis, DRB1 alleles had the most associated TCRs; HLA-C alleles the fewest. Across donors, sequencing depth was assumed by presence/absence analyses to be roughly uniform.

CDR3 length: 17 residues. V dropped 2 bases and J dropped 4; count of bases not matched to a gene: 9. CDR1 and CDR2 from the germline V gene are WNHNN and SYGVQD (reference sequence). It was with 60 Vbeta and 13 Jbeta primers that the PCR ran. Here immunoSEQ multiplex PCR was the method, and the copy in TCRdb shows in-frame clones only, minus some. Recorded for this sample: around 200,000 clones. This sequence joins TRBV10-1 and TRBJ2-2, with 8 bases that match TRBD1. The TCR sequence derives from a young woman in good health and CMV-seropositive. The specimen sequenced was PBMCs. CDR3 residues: CASSEILTGDLTGELFF. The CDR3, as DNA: TGCGCCAGCAGTGAGATTCTGACAGGGGATCTCACCGGGGAGCTGTTTTTT.